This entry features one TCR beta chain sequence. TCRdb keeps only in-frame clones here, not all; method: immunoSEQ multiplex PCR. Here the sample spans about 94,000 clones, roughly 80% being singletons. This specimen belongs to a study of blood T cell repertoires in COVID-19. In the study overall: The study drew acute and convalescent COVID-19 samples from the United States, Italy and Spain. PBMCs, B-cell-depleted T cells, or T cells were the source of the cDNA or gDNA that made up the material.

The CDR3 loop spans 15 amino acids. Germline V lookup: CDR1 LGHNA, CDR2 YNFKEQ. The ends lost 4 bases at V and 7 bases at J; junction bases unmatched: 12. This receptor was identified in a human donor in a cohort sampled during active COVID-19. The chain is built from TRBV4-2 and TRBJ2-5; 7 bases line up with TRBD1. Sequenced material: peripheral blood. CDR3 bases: TGTGCCAGCAGCCGAGAATTACAGGGGTTGGTGACCCAGTACTTC. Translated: CASSRELQGLVTQYF.